Following are 2 T cell receptor beta chains from one sample sequenced in a study of blood T cell repertoires in COVID-19. The method was immunoSEQ multiplex PCR; TCRdb's version includes in-frame clones alone and lacks a portion of them. The data show about 180,000 clones, with about 88% seen just once and under 3% held by the top ten. The sample comprised peripheral blood. The receptors come from a woman aged 25 to 39 with active or convalescent COVID-19.

This clone was seen just once. The chain recombines TRBV2 with TRBJ1-1; D perhaps matches TRBD1 (6 bases). There are 15 residues in the CDR3. V was cut by 8 bases and J by 1 base, with 17 bases left in between. Germline V gene lookup returns CDR1 SNHLY and CDR2 FYNNEI. Here the CDR3 reads CASLLPTGSNTEAFF. In nucleotides, the CDR3 is TGTGCCAGCCTATTACCCACAGGGTCGAACACTGAAGCTTTCTTT. The full variable domain, its missing parts supplied by reference TRBV2 and TRBJ1-1, is EPEVTQTPSHQVTQMGQEVILRCVPISNHLYFYWYRQILGQKVEFLVSFYNNEISEKSEIFDDQFSVERPDGSNFTLKIRSTKLEDSAMYFCASLLPTGSNTEAFFGQGTRLTVV.

The V and J genes are TRBV13 and TRBJ2-7; 10 positions agree with TRBD1. This CDR3 contains 14 residues. Germline-derived CDR1 and CDR2 are PRHDT and FYEKMQ (reference sequence). With V trimmed by 4 bases and J by 3 bases, 3 bases remained unmatched. The CDR3 DNA is TGTGCCAGCAGCTCGGGACAGGGGTACTACGAGCAGTACTTC. Its protein product is CASSSGQGYYEQYF.